This T cell receptor (beta chain) was captured in a study of CD8+ T cells in alopecia areata (dated by TCRdb to the late 2010s). At the level of the whole study: Treated patients were enrolled in an open-label pilot trial of oral tofacitinib, 5 to 10 mg twice daily, for moderate-to-severe alopecia areata. Tofacitinib was administered for 6 to 18 months, and 6 months of follow-up off drug were then conducted to assess delayed response and recurrence. High-throughput TCRbeta sequencing was used to examine T cell clonal expansion in alopecia areata in both the C3H/HeJ mouse model and human patients. Scalp tissue and sorted CD4+ and CD8+ peripheral blood T cells from patchy and totalis/universalis alopecia areata patients and from healthy controls were covered by human TCRbeta sequencing. Tofacitinib-treated patients had biopsies at baseline and at 4 and 24 weeks of treatment, with a later scalp biopsy in several patients. Clonality in the scalp was compared among normal scalp (n=4), patchy alopecia areata scalp (n=8), and alopecia totalis/universalis scalp (n=8). RNA was obtained with the PAXgene miRNA kit for fixed scalp, the miRNeasy kit for PBMCs, and the RNeasy kit for mouse skin. immunoSEQ multiplex PCR using 35 Vbeta forward primers and 13 Jbeta reverse primers was used to amplify TCRbeta CDR3 regions. The investigation overall reported the following: Unlike mouse skin, which is dominated by gammadelta T cells, normal human skin has resident alphabeta T cells that are also sequenced, and this complicates analysis of the scalp TCR repertoire. Compared with normal scalp, lesional scalp, particularly in alopecia totalis/universalis, had higher clonality and more expanded CD8+ clones, which suggests antigenic drive. Shared TCR sequences between patients were less evident than in mice, which may be partly attributable to HLA diversity in the patient population.

V is clipped by 2 bases and J by 0 bases, and the sequence between their germline boundaries is 9 bases long. The CDR3 runs 15 amino acids, cysteine and phenylalanine included. The DNA shown is the 45-base CDR3, in frame from base 1. According to the germline V gene, CDR1 reads SGHTA and CDR2 reads FQGNSA. Worth noting for this clone: Its antigen is currently not known. Within one base of it there is no much larger clone, and no base qualities were kept.

Receptor amplification or capture employed the immunoSEQ multiplex PCR assay. For TCR sequencing, RNA was extracted from every sample and reverse transcribed into cDNA to serve as template. SuperScript III was used for first-strand cDNA synthesis, primed with a 2:1 mix of oligo-dT and random hexamers. A synthetic immune receptor repertoire was used to measure amplification bias, and any remaining bias was corrected computationally. Under the source paper's analysis protocol: Raw reads were preprocessed for error removal, and CDR3 was defined according to IMGT conventions as running from the conserved cysteine to phenylalanine. Clonality was computed by normalizing Shannon entropy by log2 of the number of productive unique TCRs and subtracting the result from 1. CD4 or CD8 identity of scalp clones was inferred by cross-referencing scalp TCRbeta sequences with sorted blood CD4 and CD8 repertoires. TCRdb took this table from immuneACCESS and kept in-frame rearrangements with V and J called. Such tables lack part of the clones; where checked against another copy, unresolved V genes explain under half of the gap, and the rest is unexplained. V, J and clone size reflect that table, while D and trimming were determined from the DNA. The sample profile shows roughly 250,000 clones; around two thirds of them were found once. The ten largest account for approximately 1.2% of the sample.

In light of the paper, this sample's time point label describes: baseline before oral tofacitinib. Lesional scalp punch biopsies and peripheral blood were collected from alopecia areata patients. PBMCs were separated by density centrifugation and stained for CD3, CD4 and CD8, after which CD4+ and CD8+ T cells were sorted on a FACSAria. This clonotype was obtained from a human donor with alopecia areata. The sequencing used CD4+ T cells sorted from blood, collected at week 0. The rearrangement combines TRBV7-2 with TRBJ2-3; too little of a D gene remains to name it. The DNA is as follows: TGTGCCAGCAGCTTATACCTCGGAAGCACAGATACGCAGTATTTT. Its protein is CASSLYLGSTDTQYF. The entire variable domain, with the stretches around the CDR3 drawn from the reference TRBV7-2 and TRBJ2-3 proteins, is GAGVSQSPSNKVTEKGKDVELRCDPISGHTALYWYRQSLGQGLEFLIYFQGNSAPDKSGLPSDRFSAERTGGSVSTLTIQRTQQEDSAVYLCASSLYLGSTDTQYFGPGTRLTVL.